This entry describes one TCR beta chain. This record belongs to a study of blood T cells in healthy people across ages. A second 7 to 11 cycle PCR used barcoded and J-beta primers. TCRdb used MiXCR to reprocess the 5' RACE reads, holding one entry per CDR3 protein. Of 1.5 million to 2 million distinct CDR3 sequences listed, roughly 27% are singletons. Germline loops: CDR1 LNHNV, CDR2 YYDKDF (reference sequence). CDR3 length equals 13 residues. V gave up 3 bases and J gave up 8 bases, with 11 bases separating them. The source material was blood. This chain links TRBV15 with TRBJ1-5, with a weak D call TRBD1 (5 bases). The origin of this receptor is a woman younger than 45 in good health. The CDR3 region has the DNA TGTGCCACCAGCAGCCAGGGACGTGAGCCCCAGCATTTT. Amino acids: CATSSQGREPQHF.